This paragraph reports one TCR beta chain. The specificity of this receptor is unknown. The input lacks base qualities; no much larger clone sits a single base away. The treatment or condition label for this specimen denotes: allogeneic hematopoietic cell transplantation with graft depleted of TCRalphabeta T cells and CD19 B cells. The children who served as transplant recipients had been given grafts of TCRalphabeta/CD19-depleted allogeneic hematopoietic cells. Library preparation was by PCR. The sequencer was an Illumina HiSeq 2500. TCR libraries were prepared with molecular barcoding, using unique molecular identifiers to normalize TCRbeta repertoire quantification. Using fastp trimming at Q25 and MiXCR clonotype assembly, TCRdb reanalyzed the public sequencing data and kept in-frame beta chains. CDR3 protein sequences are deduplicated, and each keeps its most common genes and DNA. The table for this sample lists fewer than 700,000 distinct CDR3 sequences; approximately 13% of them were counted only once. In total, the top ten clones hold around 2.2% of the sample.

The CDR3 covers 15 residues, taking in both the cysteine and the phenylalanine. Kept here is only the CDR3 DNA, which spans 45 bases and is read in frame from base 1. Clipping removes 5 bases from V and 2 bases from J, with 9 as the unmatched junction base count. As encoded in the germline V gene, CDR1 is SGHVS while CDR2 is FQNEAQ. This record comes from a study of T-cell reconstitution after alpha-beta-depleted transplantation in children (dated by TCRdb to 2016 to 2017). About the investigation overall: The study quantitatively tracked T-cell immune reconstitution after TCRalphabeta/CD19-depleted allogeneic hematopoietic cell transplantation in children using TCR repertoire profiling. Broad study findings and their caveats: In some patients, the high TCRbeta diversity seen at day 60 was put down to recipient T cells and intrathymic progenitors that had survived conditioning. Hyperexpanded clone frequencies declined over subsequent months; after one year, T-cell counts and TCRbeta diversity were mostly attributed to newly produced T cells. About two months after transplant, the apparently early recovery of alphabetaT-cell counts reportedly depended on just several hundred clones that had expanded rapidly and came from non-depleted graft cells.

The material sequenced was PBMCs, mostly from graft donor cells, taken 360 days after TCRalphabeta/CD19-depleted stem cell transplant. The receptor was isolated from a male patient under 18 who had a stem cell transplant for acute myeloid leukemia, so the T cells may come from the graft donor. In this chain, TRBV7-8 is recombined with TRBJ2-7; 7 of the junction bases match TRBD2. The CDR3 region: CASSPRLATTYEQYF. The DNA sequence follows: TGTGCCAGCAGCCCCCGACTAGCCACCACCTACGAGCAGTACTTC.